The clone carrying this TCR beta chain occurred a few times. Its antigen is as yet unknown. This entry belongs to a study of early T cells in non-severe SARS-CoV-2 infection. At the level of the study: Bulk RNA taken from unsorted whole blood was sequenced, leaving chains unpaired.

Study-wide results and limits: VDJdb matches were skewed toward anti-spike CD8 T cell responses.

Germline assignment: CDR1 SGHAT and CDR2 FQNNGV. This CDR3 has 12 amino acids. The ends were cut back, 8 bases at V and 7 bases at J, with 15 bases in the middle. The protocol attached unique molecular identifiers to individual cDNA molecules. TCRdb re-called the 5' RACE reads through MiXCR, storing one row per CDR3 protein. The sample records about 66,000 distinct CDR3 sequences, 20% being singletons. Here the sequenced sample was whole blood, taken at baseline. The chain uses TRBV11-2 and TRBJ2-7; D may match TRBD1 or TRBD2 (5 bases each). The TCR originated in an adult who was a healthcare worker with PCR-confirmed SARS-CoV-2 infection or an uninfected control (not recorded which). This chain's CDR3 is CASGTFLGEQYF. In DNA, the CDR3 is TGTGCCAGCGGGACCTTCTTAGGGGAGCAGTACTTC.